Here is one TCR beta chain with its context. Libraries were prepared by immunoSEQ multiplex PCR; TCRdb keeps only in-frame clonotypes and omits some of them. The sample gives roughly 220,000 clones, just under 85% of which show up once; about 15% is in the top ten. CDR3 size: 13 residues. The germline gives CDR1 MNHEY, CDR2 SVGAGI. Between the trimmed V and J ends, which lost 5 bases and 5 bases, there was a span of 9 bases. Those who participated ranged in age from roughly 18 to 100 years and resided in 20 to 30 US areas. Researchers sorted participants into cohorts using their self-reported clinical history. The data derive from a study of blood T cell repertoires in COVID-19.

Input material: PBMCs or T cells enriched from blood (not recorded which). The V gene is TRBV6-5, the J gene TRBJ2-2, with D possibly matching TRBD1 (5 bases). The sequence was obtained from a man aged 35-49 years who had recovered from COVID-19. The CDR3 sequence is CASSLQGTGELFF. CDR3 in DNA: TGTGCCAGCAGTCTTCAGGGAACCGGGGAGCTGTTTTTT.